This T cell receptor beta chain was sequenced for a study of blood T cell repertoires in COVID-19 (TCRdb year 2020). In the study overall: The collaborator samples originated in the United States, Italy and Spain and spanned the acute and convalescent phases of COVID-19. Where available, HLA class I and class II types were taken from metadata supplied by the sample provider and were not determined by assay-based typing. The material from the prospective study consisted of cDNA or gDNA derived from T cells, B-cell-depleted T cells, or PBMCs. Deeply sampled blood TCRbeta repertoires from subjects exposed to, actively infected with, or recovered from COVID-19 were included in the dataset. The repertoires were released in a freely available public database meant as a resource for research on the immune response to SARS-CoV-2. Sample metadata almost always included a de-identified subject ID, COVID-19 status, age in years and sex. Samples came from the ongoing ImmuneRACE study (first 160 participants) plus 1,254 subjects from 6 global collaborators. General findings and caveats noted by the study authors: How much clinical and demographic metadata was included differed by source and by participant, and the metadata was provided uncurated.

The germline V gene provides CDR1 LGHNT and CDR2 FRNRAP. The CDR3 starts with the cysteine, ends with the phenylalanine, and has 14 residues. Only the CDR3 portion is preserved as DNA: 42 bases, with reading frame beginning at the first base. The V end gives up 3 bases and the J end 9 bases, leaving 8 bases in the junction not matched to a gene. Samples from volunteer blood donors who had recovered from COVID-19 were contributed by a second Seattle source. The collaborating institutions used their own protocols to collect whole blood in K2EDTA tubes. For TCRbeta analysis, collaborators shipped samples as frozen whole blood, isolated PBMCs, or DNA extracted from either of those sample types. On this clone itself: The antigen it binds to is not known. Base qualities are not recorded, but no much larger clone differs from it by a single base.

TCRbeta CDR3 regions were amplified from genomic DNA by means of the immunoSEQ Assay, a bias-controlled multiplex PCR. The authors' analysis ran thus. The number of nucleated cells in each sample was estimated from the amplification of reference gene primers within the assay. To quantify the absolute abundance of each unique TCRbeta CDR3 rearrangement, sequence reads were collapsed and filtered. Productive Simpson clonality was computed per sample as the square root of Simpson's diversity index over productive rearrangements. TCRdb obtained this table from immuneACCESS and retained in-frame rearrangements with V and J assigned. These tables miss some clones; where compared with another copy, unresolved V genes account for less than half of the shortfall, and the remainder is unexplained. Clone size and V and J calls were adopted from that table, with D and trimming inferred from the DNA. The sample yields approximately 200,000 clones; 80% to 85% were counted once. The top ten clones comprise 5.1% of the sample.

The rearrangement combines TRBV12-5 with TRBJ2-4, with 7 bases aligning to TRBD1. The sequence derives from a woman aged 55-70 years who had recovered from COVID-19. The specimen sequenced was peripheral blood. The DNA is as follows: TGTGCTAGTGGTTTAACAGGGGCTTTAGGCATTCAGTACTTC. Its protein product is CASGLTGALGIQYF.